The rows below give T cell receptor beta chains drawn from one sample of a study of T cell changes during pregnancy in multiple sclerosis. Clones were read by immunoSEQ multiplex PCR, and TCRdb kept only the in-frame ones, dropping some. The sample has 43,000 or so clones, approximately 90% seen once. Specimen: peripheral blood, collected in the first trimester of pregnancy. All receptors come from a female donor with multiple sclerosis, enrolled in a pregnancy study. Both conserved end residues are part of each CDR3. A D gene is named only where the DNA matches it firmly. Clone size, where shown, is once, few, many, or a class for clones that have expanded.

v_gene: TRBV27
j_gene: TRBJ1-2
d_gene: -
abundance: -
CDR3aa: CASSLSGGVNYGYTF
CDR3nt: TGTGCCAGCAGTTTATCCGGGGGGGTCAACTATGGCTACACCTTC

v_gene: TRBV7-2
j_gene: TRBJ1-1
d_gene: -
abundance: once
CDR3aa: CASSPRGREMRTEAFF
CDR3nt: TGTGCCAGCAGCCCGAGGGGGAGGGAGATGAGGACTGAAGCTTTCTTT

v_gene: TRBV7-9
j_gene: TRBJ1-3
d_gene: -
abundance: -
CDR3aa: CASSQIPSSGNTIYF
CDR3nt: TGTGCCAGCAGCCAAATACCGAGCTCTGGAAACACCATATATTTT

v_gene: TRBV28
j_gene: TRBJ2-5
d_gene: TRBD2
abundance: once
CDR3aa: CASALAGGEETQYF
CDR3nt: TGTGCCAGTGCCCTAGCGGGGGGTGAAGAGACCCAGTACTTC

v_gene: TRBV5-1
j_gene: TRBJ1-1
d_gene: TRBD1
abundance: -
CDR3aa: CASSLALGQGIEAFF
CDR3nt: TGCGCCAGCAGCTTGGCCCTAGGACAGGGAATTGAAGCTTTCTTT

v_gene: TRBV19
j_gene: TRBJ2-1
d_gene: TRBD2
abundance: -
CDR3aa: CASSMGLELNEQFF
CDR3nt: TGTGCCAGTAGTATGGGACTAGAATTGAATGAGCAGTTCTTC

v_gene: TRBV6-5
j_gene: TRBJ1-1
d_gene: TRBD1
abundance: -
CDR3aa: CASSYQQGTEAFF
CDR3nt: TGTGCCAGCAGTTATCAACAGGGGACCGAAGCTTTCTTT

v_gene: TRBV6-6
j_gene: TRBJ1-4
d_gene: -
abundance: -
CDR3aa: CASSSLPSLKLFF
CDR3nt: TGTGCCAGCAGTTCCCTGCCTAGTCTGAAACTGTTTTTT

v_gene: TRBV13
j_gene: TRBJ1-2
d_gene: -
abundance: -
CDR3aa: CASSGGGKGIYYGYTF
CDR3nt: TGTGCCAGCAGCGGGGGGGGCAAGGGAATTTACTATGGCTACACCTTC

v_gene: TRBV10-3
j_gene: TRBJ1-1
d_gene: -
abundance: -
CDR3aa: CAISPGWGDTEAFF
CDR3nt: TGTGCCATCAGTCCCGGTTGGGGGGACACTGAAGCTTTCTTT

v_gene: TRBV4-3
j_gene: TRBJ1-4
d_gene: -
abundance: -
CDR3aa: CASSQRGSTWGEKLFF
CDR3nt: TGCGCCAGCAGCCAAAGGGGATCGACATGGGGTGAAAAACTGTTTTTT

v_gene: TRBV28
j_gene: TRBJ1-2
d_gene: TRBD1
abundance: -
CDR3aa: CASRNRGNYGYTF
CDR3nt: TGTGCCAGCAGGAACAGGGGTAACTATGGCTACACCTTC

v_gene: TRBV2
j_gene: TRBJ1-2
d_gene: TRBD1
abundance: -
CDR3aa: CARGGQGTTHGYTF
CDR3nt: TGTGCCAGAGGGGGACAGGGCACGACGCATGGCTACACCTTC

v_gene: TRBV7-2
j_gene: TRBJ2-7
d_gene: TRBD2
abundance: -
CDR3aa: CASSLAGGVYEQYF
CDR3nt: TGTGCCAGCAGCTTAGCGGGGGGGGTCTACGAGCAGTACTTC

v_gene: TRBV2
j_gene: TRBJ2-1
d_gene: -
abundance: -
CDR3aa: CASSPQVGYNEQFF
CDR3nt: TGTGCCAGCAGCCCCCAGGTTGGCTACAATGAGCAGTTCTTC

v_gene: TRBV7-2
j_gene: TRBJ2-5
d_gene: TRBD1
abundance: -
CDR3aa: CASSSRRQGAKTQYF
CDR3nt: TGTGCCAGCAGCTCTAGACGACAGGGAGCGAAGACCCAGTACTTC

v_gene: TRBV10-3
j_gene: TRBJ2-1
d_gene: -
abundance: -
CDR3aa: CAAAGLYSYNEQFF
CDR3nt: TGTGCCGCGGCGGGACTCTATTCCTACAATGAGCAGTTCTTC

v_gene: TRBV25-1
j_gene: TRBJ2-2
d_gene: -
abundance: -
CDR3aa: CASSGPPYRSGNTGELFF
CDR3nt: TGTGCCAGCTCCGGGCCCCCCTACAGGTCAGGGAACACCGGGGAGCTGTTTTTT

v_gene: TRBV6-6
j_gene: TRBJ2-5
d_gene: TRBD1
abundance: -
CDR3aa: CASSPRTGQQETQYF
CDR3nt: TGTGCCAGCAGCCCCCGGACAGGCCAACAAGAGACCCAGTACTTC

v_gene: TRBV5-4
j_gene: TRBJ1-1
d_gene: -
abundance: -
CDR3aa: CASSRGGRSTEAFF
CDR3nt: TGTGCCAGCAGCCGGGGGGGGAGGAGCACTGAAGCTTTCTTT

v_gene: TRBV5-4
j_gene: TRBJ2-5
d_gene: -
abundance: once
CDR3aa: CASSPTSLQETQYF
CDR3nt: TGTGCCAGCAGCCCGACTAGTTTGCAAGAGACCCAGTACTTC

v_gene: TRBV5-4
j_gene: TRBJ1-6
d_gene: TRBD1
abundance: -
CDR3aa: CASSPGQGNSPLHF
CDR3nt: TGTGCCAGCAGCCCGGGACAGGGAAATTCACCCCTCCACTTT

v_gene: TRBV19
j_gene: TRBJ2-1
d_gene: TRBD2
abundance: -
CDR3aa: CASSISGLAGGPNEQFF
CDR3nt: TGTGCCAGTAGTATCTCCGGACTAGCGGGCGGACCCAATGAGCAGTTCTTC

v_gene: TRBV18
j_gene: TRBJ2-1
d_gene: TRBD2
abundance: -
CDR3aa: CASSPSTRAGASYNEQFF
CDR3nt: TGTGCCAGCTCACCATCTACGCGAGCGGGGGCCTCCTACAATGAGCAGTTCTTC

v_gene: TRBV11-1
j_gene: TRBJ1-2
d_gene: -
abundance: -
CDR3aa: CASSPDRRQSSYTF
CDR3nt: TGTGCCAGCAGCCCAGACCGGAGACAGTCGAGCTACACCTTC

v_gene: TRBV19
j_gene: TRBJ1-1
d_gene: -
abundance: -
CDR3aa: CASKRQRNTEAFF
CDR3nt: TGTGCCAGTAAGAGACAGAGGAACACTGAAGCTTTCTTT

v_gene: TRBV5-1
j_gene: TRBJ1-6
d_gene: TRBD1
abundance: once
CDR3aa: CASSLEGTGSPLHF
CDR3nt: TGCGCCAGCAGCTTGGAAGGGACAGGTTCACCCCTCCACTTT

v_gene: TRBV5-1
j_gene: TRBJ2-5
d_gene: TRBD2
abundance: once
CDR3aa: CASSPGLAGGETQYF
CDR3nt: TGCGCCAGCAGCCCGGGACTAGCGGGGGGAGAGACCCAGTACTTC

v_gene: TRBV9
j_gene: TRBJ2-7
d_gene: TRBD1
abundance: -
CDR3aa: CASSPYRGATEQYF
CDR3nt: TGTGCCAGCAGCCCTTACAGGGGGGCGACCGAGCAGTACTTC

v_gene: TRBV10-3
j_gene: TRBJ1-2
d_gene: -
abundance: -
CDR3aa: CATQRTANYGYTF
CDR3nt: TGTGCCACCCAGCGGACAGCTAACTATGGCTACACCTTC

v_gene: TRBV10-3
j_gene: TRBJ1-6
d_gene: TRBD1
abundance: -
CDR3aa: CAISIDRVNSPLHF
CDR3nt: TGTGCCATCAGTATAGACAGGGTGAATTCACCCCTCCACTTT

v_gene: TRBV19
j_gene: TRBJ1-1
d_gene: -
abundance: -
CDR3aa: CASSINRGGGTEAFF
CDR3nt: TGTGCCAGTAGTATAAACCGGGGGGGCGGCACTGAAGCTTTCTTT

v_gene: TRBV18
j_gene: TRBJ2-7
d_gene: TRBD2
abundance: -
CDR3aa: CASSRGAYEQYF
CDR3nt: TGTGCCAGCTCGCGGGGGGCTTACGAGCAGTACTTC

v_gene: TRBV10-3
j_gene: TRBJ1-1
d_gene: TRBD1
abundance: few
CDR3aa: CALRQGAGTEAFF
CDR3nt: TGTGCTCTGAGACAGGGGGCGGGCACTGAAGCTTTCTTT

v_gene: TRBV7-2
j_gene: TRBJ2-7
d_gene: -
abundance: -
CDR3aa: CASSLREGAYEQYF
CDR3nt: TGTGCCAGCAGCCTCAGGGAAGGAGCCTACGAGCAGTACTTC

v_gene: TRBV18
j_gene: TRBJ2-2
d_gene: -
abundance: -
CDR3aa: CASSPQLGGFGGELFF
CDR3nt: TGTGCCAGCTCACCACAGTTAGGGGGATTCGGCGGGGAGCTGTTTTTT

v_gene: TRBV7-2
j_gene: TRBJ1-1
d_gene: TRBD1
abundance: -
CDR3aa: CASSLLGQGEAFF
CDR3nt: TGTGCCAGCAGCTTACTAGGACAGGGTGAAGCTTTCTTT

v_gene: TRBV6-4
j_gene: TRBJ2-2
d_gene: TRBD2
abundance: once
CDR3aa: CASSRTSGGPNTGELFF
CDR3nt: TGTGCCAGCAGTCGGACTAGCGGGGGCCCGAACACCGGGGAGCTGTTTTTT

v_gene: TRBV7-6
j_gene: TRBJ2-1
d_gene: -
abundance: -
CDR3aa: CASSSMGGARGNYNEQFF
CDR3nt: TGTGCCAGCAGCTCTATGGGGGGGGCCAGAGGAAATTACAATGAGCAGTTCTTC

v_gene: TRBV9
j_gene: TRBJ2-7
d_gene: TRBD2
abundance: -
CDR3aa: CASSVAGGSGYEQYF
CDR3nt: TGTGCCAGCAGCGTAGCGGGGGGTTCCGGCTACGAGCAGTACTTC

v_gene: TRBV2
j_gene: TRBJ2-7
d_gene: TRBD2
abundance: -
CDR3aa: CASRSGGAYEQYF
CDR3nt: TGTGCCAGCAGGAGCGGGGGGGCCTACGAGCAGTACTTC

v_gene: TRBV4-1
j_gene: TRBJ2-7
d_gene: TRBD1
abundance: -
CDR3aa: CASSLGQGSSYEQYF
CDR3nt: TGCGCCAGCAGCCTGGGACAGGGGAGCTCCTACGAGCAGTACTTC

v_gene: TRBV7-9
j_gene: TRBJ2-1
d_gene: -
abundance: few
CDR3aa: CASSLALAGTYNEQFF
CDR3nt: TGTGCCAGCAGCTTAGCGCTGGCAGGGACCTACAATGAGCAGTTCTTC

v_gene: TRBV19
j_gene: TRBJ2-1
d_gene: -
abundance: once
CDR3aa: CASSITSTYNEQFF
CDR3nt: TGTGCCAGTAGTATCACTAGTACATACAATGAGCAGTTCTTC

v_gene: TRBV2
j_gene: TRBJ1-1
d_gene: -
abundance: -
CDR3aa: CASSGARVPGAEAFF
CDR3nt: TGTGCCAGCAGTGGGGCTCGGGTTCCGGGAGCTGAAGCTTTCTTT

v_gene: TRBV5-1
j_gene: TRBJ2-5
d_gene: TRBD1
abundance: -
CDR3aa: CASSSDRDWQETQYF
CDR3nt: TGCGCCAGCAGCTCGGACAGGGATTGGCAAGAGACCCAGTACTTC

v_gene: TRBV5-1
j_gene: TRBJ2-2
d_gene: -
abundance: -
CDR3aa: CASSLSGGNTGELFF
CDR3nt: TGCGCCAGCAGCTTGTCCGGGGGGAACACCGGGGAGCTGTTTTTT

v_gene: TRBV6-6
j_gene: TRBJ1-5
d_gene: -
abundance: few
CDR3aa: CASRGQGRFQPQHF
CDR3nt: TGTGCCAGCAGAGGTCAGGGGCGATTTCAGCCCCAGCATTTT

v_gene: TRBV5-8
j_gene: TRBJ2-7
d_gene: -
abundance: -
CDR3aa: CASSLNPQGTGEQYF
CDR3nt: TGTGCCAGCAGCTTGAACCCACAGGGCACTGGCGAGCAGTACTTC

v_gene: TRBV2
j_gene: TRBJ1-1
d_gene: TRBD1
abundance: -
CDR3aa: CASSSTGGTEAFF
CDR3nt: TGTGCCAGCAGTTCGACAGGGGGTACTGAAGCTTTCTTT

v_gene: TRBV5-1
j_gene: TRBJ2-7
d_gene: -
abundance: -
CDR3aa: CASRDRGYEQYF
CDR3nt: TGCGCCAGCAGGGACCGGGGCTACGAGCAGTACTTC